The 5 T cell receptor beta chains below come from one sample, sequenced in a study of cytomegalovirus exposure and HLA in healthy donors. The PCR employed 60 Vbeta primers together with 13 Jbeta primers. Sequencing used immunoSEQ multiplex PCR; TCRdb keeps in-frame clones, though not all of them. The sample consists of under 150,000 clones, over 75% of them appearing once. Input material: PBMCs. The receptors originated from a woman aged 50 to 60 in good health and CMV-seropositive.

The J gene is TRBJ1-1, the V gene TRBV7-6; 7 bases map to TRBD1. Unmatched junction bases numbered 6, after V lost 5 bases and J lost 0 bases. This CDR3 is built from 15 residues. CDR1 and CDR2 from the germline V gene are SGHVS and FNYEAQ. The CDR3 nucleotides are TGTGCCAGCAGCAGGGGACAGTTGATGAACACTGAAGCTTTCTTT. Its protein is CASSRGQLMNTEAFF.

This chain links TRBV6-1 with TRBJ2-2; D not certain. Germline V gene data show CDR1 as MNHNS and CDR2 as SASEGT. V was clipped by 0 bases and J by 5 bases, with 7 bases between them. The CDR3 consists of 14 residues. CDR3 in DNA: TGTGCCAGCAGTGAAGCCCGGAGTACCGGGGAGCTGTTTTTT. Protein sequence: CASSEARSTGELFF.

V is TRBV19 and J is TRBJ1-4; D remains unclear. Deletions cut 7 bases from V and 6 bases from J, with 9 bases between. Looked up from germline, CDR1 is LNHDA and CDR2 is SQIVND (reference sequence). CDR3 length: 12 amino acids. The CDR3 DNA reads as TGTGCCAGTACGTACGGGGATGAAAAACTGTTTTTT. This gives the protein CASTYGDEKLFF.

V and J are TRBV4-1 and TRBJ1-5; 10 bases are shared with TRBD1. J lost 7 bases, V lost 4 bases, and 4 bases had no gene match. This CDR3 has 14 residues. Germline CDR1 MGHRA, CDR2 YSYEKL. This chain's CDR3 is CASSRDRGGQPQHF. CDR3 nucleotide sequence: TGCGCCAGCAGCCGGGACAGGGGAGGCCAGCCCCAGCATTTT.

The chain has TRBV6-5 and TRBJ1-6, with TRBD1 as a possible D gene (5 bases). Trimming pared 6 bases from V and 6 bases from J, leaving 15 bases between. The CDR3 has 15 residues. The germline gives CDR1 MNHEY, CDR2 SVGAGI. The CDR3 bases are TGTGCCAGCAGGCCGGAGGGGCGATTTAATTCACCCCTCCACTTT. It translates to CASRPEGRFNSPLHF.